Sequencing of this TCR beta chain was carried out in a study of neurological immune-mediated disorders. This clonotype was seen ten or more times. The antigen is unknown. TCRdb fed the 5' RACE reads into MiXCR, producing one record per CDR3 protein. The table has 18,000 or so distinct CDR3 sequences, around 15% seen once; the top ten hold 7.8%. Study-wide results and caveats: Multiple sclerosis was found to have the least TCR clonal expansion, below healthy controls, and HTLV-1-associated myelopathy the most.

Libraries from sorted cells each used some 1 million CD4+ or CD8+ T cells. Trimming shortened V by 3 bases and J by 1 base, and 10 bases separated the two germline ends. The CDR3 has 15 amino acids. The sequence was obtained from a woman aged 60-75 years with HTLV-1-associated myelopathy (HAM/TSP). The chain employs TRBV12-3 or TRBV12-4 and TRBJ1-5; D gene ambiguous. Sequencing used CD4+ T cells from blood. CDR3 region: CASSFKEESNQPQHF. The CDR3 DNA reads TGTGCCAGCAGTTTCAAGGAGGAGAGCAATCAGCCCCAGCATTTT.